This T cell receptor (beta chain) was retrieved from a study of a mutant IDH1 vaccine in newly diagnosed glioma. Across the whole study: Receipt of radiotherapy, temozolomide, or both preceded the study, and most received both.

Of note for this clone: Its matching antigen is unknown.

The data were produced by immunoSEQ multiplex PCR, yet TCRdb's version contains in-frame clones alone and is incomplete. Of approximately 50,000 clones listed, just under 80% are singletons. Time point noted: week 5, during vaccination. The study gave 300 ug of mutant IDH1 20-mer peptide per vaccine dose, with topical imiquimod. The sequenced sample was PBMCs, obtained from a glioma patient whose treatment included an IDH1 peptide vaccine. The clonotype originates from a man over 45 with glioma.

The CDR3: CASRSGPDTEAFF. The CDR3 DNA reads as TGTGCCAGCCGCTCGGGTCCGGACACTGAAGCTTTCTTT. This chain joins TRBV7-2 and TRBJ1-1; D not certain. The germline V gene has CDR1 SGHTA and CDR2 FQGNSA. V lost 8 bases and J 3 bases, leaving 13 bases between the germline ends. The CDR3 loop spans 13 amino acids.